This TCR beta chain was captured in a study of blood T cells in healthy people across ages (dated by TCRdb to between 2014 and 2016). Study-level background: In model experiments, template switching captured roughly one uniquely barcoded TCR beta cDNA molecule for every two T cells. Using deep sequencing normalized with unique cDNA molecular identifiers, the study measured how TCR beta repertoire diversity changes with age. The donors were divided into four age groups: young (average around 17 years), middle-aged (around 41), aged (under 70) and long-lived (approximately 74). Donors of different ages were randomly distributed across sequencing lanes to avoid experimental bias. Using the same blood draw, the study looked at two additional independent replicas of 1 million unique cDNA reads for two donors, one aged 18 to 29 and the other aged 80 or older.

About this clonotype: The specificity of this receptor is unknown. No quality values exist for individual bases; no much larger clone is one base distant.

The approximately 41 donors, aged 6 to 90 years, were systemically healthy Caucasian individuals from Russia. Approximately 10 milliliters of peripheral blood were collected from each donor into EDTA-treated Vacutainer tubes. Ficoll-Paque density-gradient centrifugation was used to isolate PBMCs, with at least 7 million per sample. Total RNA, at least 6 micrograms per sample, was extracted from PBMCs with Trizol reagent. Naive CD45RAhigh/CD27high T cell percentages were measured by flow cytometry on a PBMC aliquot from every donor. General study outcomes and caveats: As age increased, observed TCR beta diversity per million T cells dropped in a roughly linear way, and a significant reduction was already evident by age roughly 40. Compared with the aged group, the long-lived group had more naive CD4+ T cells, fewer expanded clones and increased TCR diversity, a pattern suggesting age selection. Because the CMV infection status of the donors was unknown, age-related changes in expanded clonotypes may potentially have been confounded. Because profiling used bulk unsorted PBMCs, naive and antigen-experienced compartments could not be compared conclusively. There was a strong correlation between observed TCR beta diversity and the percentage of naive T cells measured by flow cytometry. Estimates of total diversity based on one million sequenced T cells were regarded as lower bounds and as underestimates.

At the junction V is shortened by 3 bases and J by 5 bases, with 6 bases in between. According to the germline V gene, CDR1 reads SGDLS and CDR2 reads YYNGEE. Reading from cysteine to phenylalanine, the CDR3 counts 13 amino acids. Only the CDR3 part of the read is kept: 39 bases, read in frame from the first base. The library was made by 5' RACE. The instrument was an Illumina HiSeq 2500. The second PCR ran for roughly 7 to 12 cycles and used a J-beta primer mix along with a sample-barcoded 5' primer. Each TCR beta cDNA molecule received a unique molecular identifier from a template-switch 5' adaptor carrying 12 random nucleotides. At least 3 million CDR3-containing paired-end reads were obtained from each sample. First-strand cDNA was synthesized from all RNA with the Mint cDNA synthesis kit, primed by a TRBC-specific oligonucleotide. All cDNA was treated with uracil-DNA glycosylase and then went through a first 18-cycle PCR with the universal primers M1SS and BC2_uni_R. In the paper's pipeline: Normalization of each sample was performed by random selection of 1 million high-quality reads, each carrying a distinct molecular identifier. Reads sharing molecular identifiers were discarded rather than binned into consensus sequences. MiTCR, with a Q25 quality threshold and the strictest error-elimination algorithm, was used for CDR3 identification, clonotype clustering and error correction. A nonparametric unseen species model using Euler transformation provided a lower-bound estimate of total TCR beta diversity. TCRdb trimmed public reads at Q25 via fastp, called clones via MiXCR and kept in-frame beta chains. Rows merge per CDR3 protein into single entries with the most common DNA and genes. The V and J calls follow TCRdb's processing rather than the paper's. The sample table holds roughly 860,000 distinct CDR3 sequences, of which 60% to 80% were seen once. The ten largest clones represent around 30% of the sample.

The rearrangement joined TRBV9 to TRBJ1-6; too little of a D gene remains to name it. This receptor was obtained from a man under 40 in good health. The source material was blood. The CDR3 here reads CASSATNNSPLHF. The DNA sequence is TGTGCCAGCAGCGCGACTAATAATTCACCCCTCCACTTT. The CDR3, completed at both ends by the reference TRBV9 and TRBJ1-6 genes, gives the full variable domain DSGVTQTPKHLITATGQRVTLRCSPRSGDLSVYWYQQSLDQGLQFLIQYYNGEERAKGNILERFSAQQFPDLHSELNLSSLELGDSALYFCASSATNNSPLHFGNGTRLTVT.